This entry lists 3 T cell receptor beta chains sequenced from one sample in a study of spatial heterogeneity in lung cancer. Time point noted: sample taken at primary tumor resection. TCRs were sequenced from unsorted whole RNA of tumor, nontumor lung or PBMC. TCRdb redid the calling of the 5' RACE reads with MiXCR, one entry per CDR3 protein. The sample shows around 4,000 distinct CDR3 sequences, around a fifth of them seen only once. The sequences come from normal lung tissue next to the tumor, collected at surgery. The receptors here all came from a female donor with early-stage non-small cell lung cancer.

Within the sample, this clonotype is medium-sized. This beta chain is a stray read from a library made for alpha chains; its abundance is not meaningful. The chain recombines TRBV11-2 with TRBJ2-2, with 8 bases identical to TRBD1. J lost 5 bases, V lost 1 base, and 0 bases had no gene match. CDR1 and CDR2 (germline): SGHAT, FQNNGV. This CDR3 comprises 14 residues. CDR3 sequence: CASSLGTGTGELFF. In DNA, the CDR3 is TGTGCCAGCAGCTTAGGGACAGGGACCGGGGAGCTGTTTTTT.

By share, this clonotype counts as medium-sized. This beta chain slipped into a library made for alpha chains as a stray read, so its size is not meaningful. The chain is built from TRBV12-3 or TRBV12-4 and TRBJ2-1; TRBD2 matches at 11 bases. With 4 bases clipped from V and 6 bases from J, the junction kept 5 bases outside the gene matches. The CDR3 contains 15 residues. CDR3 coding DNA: TGTGCCAGCAGTTCCCTAGCGGGGGGCTCCAATGAGCAGTTCTTC. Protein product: CASSSLAGGSNEQFF.

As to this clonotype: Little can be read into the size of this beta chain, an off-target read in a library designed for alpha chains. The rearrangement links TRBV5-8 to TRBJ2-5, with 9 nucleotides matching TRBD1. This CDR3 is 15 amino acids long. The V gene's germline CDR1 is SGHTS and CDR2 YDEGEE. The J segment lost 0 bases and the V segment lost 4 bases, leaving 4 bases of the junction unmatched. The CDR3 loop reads CASSIGTGNQETQYF. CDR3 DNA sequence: TGTGCCAGCAGCATCGGGACAGGGAACCAAGAGACCCAGTACTTC.